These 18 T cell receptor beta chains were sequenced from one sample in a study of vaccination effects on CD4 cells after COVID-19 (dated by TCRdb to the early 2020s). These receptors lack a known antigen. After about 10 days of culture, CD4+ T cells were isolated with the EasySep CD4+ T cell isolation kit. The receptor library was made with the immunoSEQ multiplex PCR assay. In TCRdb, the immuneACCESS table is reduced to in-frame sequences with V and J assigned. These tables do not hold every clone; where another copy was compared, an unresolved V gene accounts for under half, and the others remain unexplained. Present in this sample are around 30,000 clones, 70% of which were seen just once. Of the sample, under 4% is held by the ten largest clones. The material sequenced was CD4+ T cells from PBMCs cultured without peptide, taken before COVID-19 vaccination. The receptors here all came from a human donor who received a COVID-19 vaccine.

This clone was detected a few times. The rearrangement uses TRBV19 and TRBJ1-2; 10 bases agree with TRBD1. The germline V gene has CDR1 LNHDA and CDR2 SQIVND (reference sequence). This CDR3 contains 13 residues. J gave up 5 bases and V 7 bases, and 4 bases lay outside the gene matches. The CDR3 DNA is TGTGCCAGTAATGACAGGGGGCTTTATGGCTACACCTTC. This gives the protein CASNDRGLYGYTF.

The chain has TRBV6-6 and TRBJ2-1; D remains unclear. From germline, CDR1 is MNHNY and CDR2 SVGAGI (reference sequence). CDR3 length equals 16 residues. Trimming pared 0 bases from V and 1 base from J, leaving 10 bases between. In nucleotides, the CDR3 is TGTGCCAGCAGTTACTCCGCTAGAACGTCCTACAATGAGCAGTTCTTC. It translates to CASSYSARTSYNEQFF.

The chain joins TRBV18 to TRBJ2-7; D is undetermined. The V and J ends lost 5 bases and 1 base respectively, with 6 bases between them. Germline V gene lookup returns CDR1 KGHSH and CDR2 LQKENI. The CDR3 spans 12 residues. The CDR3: CASSRDSYEQYF. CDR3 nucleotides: TGTGCCAGCTCAAGGGATTCCTACGAGCAGTACTTC.

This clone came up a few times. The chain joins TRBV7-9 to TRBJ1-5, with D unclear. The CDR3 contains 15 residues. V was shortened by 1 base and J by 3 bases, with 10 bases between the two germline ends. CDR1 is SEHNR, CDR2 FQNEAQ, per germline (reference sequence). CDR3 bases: TGTGCCAGCAGCTTAGACGATCTCGTCAATCAGCCCCAGCATTTT. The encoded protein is CASSLDDLVNQPQHF.

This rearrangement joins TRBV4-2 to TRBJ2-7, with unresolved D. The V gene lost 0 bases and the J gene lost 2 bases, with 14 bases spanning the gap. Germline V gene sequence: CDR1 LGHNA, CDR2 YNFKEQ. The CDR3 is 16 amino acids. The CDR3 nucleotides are TGTGCCAGCAGCCAAGAAAGGGCCGTGGGTCCCTACGAGCAGTACTTC. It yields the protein CASSQERAVGPYEQYF.

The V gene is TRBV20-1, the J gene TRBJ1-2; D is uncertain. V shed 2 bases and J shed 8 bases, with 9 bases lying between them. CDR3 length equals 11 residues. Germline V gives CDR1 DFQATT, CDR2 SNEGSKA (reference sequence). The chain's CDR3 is CSARWEGGYTF. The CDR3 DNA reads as TGCAGTGCTAGATGGGAGGGCGGCTACACCTTC.

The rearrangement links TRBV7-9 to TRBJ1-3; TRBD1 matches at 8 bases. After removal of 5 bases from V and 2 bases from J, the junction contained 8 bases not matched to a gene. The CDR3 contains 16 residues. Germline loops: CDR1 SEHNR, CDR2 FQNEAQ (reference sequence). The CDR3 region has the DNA TGTGCCAGCAGCAATGACAGGGGAAGGCCTGGAAACACCATATATTTT. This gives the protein CASSNDRGRPGNTIYF.

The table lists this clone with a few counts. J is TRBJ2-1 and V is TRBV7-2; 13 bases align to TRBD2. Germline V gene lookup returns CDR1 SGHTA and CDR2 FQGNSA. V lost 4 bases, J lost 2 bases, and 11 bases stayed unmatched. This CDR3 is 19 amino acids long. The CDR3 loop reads CASSSPKRLAGGTYNEQFF. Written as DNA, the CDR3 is TGTGCCAGCAGCTCCCCGAAGCGACTAGCGGGAGGTACCTACAATGAGCAGTTCTTC.

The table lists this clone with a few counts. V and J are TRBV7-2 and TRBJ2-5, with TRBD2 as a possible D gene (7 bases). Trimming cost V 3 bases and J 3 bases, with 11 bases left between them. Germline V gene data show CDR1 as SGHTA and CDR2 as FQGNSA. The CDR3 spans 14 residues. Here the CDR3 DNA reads TGTGCCAGCAGCTTCGGCGGGGGCGAAGAGACCCAGTACTTC. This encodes CASSFGGGEETQYF.

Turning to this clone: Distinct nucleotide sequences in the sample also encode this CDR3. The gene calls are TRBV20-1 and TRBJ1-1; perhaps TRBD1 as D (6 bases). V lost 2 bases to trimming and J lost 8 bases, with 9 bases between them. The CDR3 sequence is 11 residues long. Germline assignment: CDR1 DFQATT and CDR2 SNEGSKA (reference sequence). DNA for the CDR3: TGCAGTGCTAGACCGACAGGAGAAGCTTTCTTT. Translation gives CSARPTGEAFF.

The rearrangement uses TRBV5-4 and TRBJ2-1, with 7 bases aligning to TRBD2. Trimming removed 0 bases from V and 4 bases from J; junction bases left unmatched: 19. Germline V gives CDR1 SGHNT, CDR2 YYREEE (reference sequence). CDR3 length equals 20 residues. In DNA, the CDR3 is TGTGCCAGCAGCTTGGGGGCTAGCGGACTCAAACTCAATTCGTACAATGAGCAGTTCTTC. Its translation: CASSLGASGLKLNSYNEQFF.

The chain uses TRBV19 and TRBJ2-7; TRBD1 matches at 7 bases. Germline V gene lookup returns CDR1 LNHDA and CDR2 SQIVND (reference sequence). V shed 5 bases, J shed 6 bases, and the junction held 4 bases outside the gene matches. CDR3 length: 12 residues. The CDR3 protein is CASSPRTGEQYF. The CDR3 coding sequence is TGTGCCAGTAGTCCTCGGACAGGCGAGCAGTACTTC.

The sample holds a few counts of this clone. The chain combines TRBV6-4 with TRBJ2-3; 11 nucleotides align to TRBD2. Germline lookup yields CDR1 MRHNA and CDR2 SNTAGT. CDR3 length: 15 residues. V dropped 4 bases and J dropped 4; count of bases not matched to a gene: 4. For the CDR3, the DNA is TGTGCCAGCAGTGTAGCGGGGGGGCCGGCAGATACGCAGTATTTT. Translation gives CASSVAGGPADTQYF.

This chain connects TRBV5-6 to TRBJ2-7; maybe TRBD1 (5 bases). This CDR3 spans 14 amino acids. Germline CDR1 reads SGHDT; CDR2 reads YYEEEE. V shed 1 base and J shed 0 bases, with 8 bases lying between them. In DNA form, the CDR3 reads TGTGCCAGCAGCTTGAAGGACACCTCCTACGAGCAGTACTTC. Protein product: CASSLKDTSYEQYF. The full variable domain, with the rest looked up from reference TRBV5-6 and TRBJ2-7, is DAGVTQSPTHLIKTRGQQVTLRCSPKSGHDTVSWYQQALGQGPQFIFQYYEEEERQRGNFPDRFSGHQFPNYSSELNVNALLLGDSALYLCASSLKDTSYEQYFGPGTRLTVT.

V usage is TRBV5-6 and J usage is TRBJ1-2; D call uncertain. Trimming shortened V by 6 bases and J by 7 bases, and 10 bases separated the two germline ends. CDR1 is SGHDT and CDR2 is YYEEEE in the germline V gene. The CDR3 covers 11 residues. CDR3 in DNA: TGTGCCAGCATCAGTGACGGTGGCTACACCTTC. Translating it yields CASISDGGYTF.

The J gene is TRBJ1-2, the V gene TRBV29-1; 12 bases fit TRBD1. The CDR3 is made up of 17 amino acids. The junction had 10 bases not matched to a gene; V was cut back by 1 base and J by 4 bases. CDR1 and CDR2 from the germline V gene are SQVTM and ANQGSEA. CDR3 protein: CSVEGRDRGPHLYGYTF. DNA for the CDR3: TGCAGCGTTGAAGGCCGGGACAGGGGGCCCCATCTCTATGGCTACACCTTC.

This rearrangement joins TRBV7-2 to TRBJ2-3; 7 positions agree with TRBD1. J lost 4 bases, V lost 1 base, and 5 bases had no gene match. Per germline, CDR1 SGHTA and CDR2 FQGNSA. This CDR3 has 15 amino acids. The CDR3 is CASSLEGTVSDTQYF. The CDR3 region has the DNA TGTGCCAGCAGCTTAGAGGGGACAGTTTCAGATACGCAGTATTTT.

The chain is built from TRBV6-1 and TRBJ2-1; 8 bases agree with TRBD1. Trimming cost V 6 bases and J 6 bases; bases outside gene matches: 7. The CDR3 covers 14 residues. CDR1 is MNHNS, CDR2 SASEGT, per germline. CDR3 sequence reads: CASRAGTGGNEQFF. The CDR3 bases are TGTGCCAGCAGAGCCGGGACAGGCGGCAATGAGCAGTTCTTC.